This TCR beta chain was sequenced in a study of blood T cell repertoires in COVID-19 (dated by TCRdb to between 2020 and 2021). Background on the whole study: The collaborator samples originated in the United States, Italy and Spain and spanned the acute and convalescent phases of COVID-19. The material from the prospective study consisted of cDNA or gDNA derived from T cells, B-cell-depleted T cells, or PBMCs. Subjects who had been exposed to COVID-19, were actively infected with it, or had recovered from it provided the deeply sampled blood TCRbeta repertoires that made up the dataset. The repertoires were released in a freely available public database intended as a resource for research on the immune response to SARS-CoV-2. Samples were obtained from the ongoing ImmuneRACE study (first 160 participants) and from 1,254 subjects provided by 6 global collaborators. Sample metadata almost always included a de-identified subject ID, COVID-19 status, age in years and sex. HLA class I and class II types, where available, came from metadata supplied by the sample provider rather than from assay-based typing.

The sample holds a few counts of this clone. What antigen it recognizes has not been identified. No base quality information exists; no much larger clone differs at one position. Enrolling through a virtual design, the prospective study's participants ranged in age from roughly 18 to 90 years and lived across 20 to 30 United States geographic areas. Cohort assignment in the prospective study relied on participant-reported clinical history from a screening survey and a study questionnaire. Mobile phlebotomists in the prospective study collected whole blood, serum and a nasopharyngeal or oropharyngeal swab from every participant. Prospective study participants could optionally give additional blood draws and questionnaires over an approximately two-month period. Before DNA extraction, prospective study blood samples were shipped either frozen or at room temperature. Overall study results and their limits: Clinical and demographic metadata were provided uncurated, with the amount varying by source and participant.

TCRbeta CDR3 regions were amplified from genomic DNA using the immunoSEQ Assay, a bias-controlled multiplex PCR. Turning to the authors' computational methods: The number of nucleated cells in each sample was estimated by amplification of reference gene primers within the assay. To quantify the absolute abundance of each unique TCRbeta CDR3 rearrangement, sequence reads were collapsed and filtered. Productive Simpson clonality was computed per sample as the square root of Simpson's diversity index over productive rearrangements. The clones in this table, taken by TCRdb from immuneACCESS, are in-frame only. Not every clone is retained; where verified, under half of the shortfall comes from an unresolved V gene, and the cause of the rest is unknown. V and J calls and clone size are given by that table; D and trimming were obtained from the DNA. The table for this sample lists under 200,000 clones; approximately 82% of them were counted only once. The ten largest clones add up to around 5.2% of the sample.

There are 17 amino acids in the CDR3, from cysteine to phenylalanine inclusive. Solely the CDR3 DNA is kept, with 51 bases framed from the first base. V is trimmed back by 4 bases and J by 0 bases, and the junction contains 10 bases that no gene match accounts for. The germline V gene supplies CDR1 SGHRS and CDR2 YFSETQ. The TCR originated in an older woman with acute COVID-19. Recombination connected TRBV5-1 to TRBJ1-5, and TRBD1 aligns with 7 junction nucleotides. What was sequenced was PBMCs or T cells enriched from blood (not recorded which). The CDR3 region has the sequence CASSPGGQYYSNQPQHF. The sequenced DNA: TGCGCCAGCAGCCCTGGGGGACAGTACTATAGCAATCAGCCCCAGCATTTT.